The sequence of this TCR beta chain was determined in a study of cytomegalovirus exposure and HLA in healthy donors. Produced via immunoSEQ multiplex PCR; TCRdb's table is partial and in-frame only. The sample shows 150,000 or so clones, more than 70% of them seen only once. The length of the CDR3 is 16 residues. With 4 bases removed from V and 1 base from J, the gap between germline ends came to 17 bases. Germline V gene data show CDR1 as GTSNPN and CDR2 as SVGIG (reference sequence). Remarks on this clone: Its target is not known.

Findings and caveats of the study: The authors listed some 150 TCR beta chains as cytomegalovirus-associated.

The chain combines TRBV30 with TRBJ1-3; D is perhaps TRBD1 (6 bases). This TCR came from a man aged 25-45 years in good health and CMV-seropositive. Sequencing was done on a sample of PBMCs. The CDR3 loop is CAWTQGTPDSGNTIYF. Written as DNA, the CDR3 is TGTGCCTGGACCCAGGGGACACCAGATTCTGGAAACACCATATATTTT.